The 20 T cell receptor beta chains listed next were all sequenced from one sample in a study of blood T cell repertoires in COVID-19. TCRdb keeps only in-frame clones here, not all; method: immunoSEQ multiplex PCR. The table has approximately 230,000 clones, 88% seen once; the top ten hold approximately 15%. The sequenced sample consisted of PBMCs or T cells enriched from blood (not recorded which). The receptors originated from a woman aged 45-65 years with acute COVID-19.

The CDR3 spells CSAGASGRVNTGELFF. The DNA for the CDR3 is TGCAGCGCGGGGGCTAGCGGGAGGGTGAACACCGGGGAGCTGTTTTTT. The chain carries TRBV29-1 and TRBJ2-2; 12 bases line up with TRBD2. Looked up from germline, CDR1 is SQVTM and CDR2 is ANQGSEA. This CDR3 has 16 residues. The ends lost 7 bases at V and 1 base at J; junction bases unmatched: 7.

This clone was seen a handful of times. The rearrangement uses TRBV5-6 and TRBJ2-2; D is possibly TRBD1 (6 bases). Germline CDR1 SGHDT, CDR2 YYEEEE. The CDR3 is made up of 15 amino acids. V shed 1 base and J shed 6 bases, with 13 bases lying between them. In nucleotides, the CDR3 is TGTGCCAGCAGCTTGACACAGGGTTCCGCCGGGGAGCTGTTTTTT. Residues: CASSLTQGSAGELFF. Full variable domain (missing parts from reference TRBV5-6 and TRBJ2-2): DAGVTQSPTHLIKTRGQQVTLRCSPKSGHDTVSWYQQALGQGPQFIFQYYEEEERQRGNFPDRFSGHQFPNYSSELNVNALLLGDSALYLCASSLTQGSAGELFFGEGSRLTVL.

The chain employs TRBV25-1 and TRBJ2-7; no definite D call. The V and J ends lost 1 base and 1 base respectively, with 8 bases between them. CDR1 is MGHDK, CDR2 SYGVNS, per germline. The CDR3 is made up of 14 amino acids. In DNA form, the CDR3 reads TGTGCCAGCAGTGAATTGTCAGGATCCTACGAGCAGTACTTC. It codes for CASSELSGSYEQYF.

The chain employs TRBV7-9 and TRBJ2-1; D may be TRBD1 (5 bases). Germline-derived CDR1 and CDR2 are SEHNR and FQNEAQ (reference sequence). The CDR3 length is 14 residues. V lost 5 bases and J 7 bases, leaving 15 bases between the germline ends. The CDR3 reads CASSLSGIRNEQFF. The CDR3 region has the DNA TGTGCCAGCAGCCTATCAGGGATTCGAAATGAGCAGTTCTTC.

The CDR3 here is CASSQRQGNSYEQYF. DNA of the CDR3: TGCGCCAGCAGCCAACGACAGGGGAACTCCTACGAGCAGTACTTC. The V and J genes are TRBV5-1 and TRBJ2-7; 8 bases match TRBD1. CDR3 length: 15 residues. Germline CDR1 reads SGHRS; CDR2 reads YFSETQ. V was pared by 4 bases and J by 0 bases, with 6 bases of the junction left unmatched.

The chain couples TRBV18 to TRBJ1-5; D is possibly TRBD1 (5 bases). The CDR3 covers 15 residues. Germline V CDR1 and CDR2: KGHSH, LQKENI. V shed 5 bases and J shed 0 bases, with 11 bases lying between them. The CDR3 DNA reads TGTGCCAGCTCAACTACAGACAGTAGCAATCAGCCCCAGCATTTT. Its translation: CASSTTDSSNQPQHF.

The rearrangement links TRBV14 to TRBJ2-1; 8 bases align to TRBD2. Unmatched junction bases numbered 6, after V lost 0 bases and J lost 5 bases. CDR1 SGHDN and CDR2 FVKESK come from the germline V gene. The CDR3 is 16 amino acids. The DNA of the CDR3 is TGTGCCAGCAGCCAAGACGAGACTAGCGAGAACAATGAGCAGTTCTTC. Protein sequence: CASSQDETSENNEQFF.

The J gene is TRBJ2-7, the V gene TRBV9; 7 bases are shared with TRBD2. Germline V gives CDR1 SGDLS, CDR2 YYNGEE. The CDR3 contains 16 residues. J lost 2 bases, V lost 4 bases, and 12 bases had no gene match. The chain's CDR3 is CASSPSPTGGTYEQYF. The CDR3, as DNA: TGTGCCAGCAGCCCGAGTCCGACGGGGGGAACCTACGAGCAGTACTTC.

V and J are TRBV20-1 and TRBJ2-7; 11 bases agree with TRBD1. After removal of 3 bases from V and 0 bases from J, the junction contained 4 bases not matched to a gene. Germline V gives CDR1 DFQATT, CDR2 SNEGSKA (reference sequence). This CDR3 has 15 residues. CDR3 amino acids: CSASPGTGGSYEQYF. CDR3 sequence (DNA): TGCAGTGCTAGTCCAGGGACAGGGGGCTCCTACGAGCAGTACTTC.

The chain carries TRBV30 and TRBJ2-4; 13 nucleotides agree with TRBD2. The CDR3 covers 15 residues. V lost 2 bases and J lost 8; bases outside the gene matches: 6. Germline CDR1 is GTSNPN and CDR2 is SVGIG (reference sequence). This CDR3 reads CAWSKGLAGWDIQYF. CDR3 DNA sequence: TGTGCCTGGAGTAAGGGACTAGCGGGATGGGACATTCAGTACTTC.

The CDR3 DNA sequence: TGTGCCAGCAGGGGGACAGGGGGCAGGTTTACTGAAGCTTTCTTT. Protein product: CASRGTGGRFTEAFF. The chain joins TRBV2 to TRBJ1-1, with TRBD1 identical over 12 bases. CDR3 length: 15 residues. Germline CDR1 reads SNHLY; CDR2 reads FYNNEI. Germline trimming cut 6 bases from V and 5 bases from J; bases unmatched to any gene: 7. The full variable domain, completed using reference TRBV2 and TRBJ1-1, is EPEVTQTPSHQVTQMGQEVILRCVPISNHLYFYWYRQILGQKVEFLVSFYNNEISEKSEIFDDQFSVERPDGSNFTLKIRSTKLEDSAMYFCASRGTGGRFTEAFFGQGTRLTVV.

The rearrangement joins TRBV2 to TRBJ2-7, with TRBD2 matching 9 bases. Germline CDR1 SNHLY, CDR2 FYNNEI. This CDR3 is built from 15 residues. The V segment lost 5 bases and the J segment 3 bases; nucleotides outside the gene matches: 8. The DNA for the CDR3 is TGTGCCAGCAGTCGCGCTAGCGGGATCTTCTACGAGCAGTACTTC. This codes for CASSRASGIFYEQYF.

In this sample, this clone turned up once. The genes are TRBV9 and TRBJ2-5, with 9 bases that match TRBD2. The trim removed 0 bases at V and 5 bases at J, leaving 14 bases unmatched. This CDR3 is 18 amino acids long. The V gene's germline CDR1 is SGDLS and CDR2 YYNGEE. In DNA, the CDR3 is TGTGCCAGCAGCGTAGGAAGGGCTTTTGCGGGAGGGCCGGAGACCCAGTACTTC. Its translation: CASSVGRAFAGGPETQYF.

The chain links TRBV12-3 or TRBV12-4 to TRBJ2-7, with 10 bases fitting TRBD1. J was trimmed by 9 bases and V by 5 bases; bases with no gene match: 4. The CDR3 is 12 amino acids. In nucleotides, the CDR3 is TGTGCCAGCAGTACCTGGACAGGGGGGCAGTACTTC. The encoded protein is CASSTWTGGQYF.

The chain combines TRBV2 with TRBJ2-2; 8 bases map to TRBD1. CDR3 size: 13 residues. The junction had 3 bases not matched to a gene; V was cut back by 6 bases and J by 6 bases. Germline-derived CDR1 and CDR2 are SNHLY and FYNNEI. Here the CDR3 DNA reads TGTGCCAGCAGGGGACAGGAGCCCGGGGAGCTGTTTTTT. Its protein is CASRGQEPGELFF.

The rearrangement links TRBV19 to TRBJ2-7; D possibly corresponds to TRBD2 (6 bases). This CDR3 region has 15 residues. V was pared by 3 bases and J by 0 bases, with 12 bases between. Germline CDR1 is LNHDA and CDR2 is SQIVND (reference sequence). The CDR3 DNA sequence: TGTGCCAGTAGTATTGCTAGCGCCAGCTCCTACGAGCAGTACTTC. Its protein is CASSIASASSYEQYF.

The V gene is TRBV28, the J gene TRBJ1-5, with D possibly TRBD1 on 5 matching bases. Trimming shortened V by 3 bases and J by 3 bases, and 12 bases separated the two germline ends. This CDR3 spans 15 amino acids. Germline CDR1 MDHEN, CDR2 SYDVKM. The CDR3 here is CASSLGGGSNQPQHF. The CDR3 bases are TGTGCCAGCAGTTTGGGTGGGGGGTCCAATCAGCCCCAGCATTTT. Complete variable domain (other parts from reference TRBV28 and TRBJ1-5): DVKVTQSSRYLVKRTGEKVFLECVQDMDHENMFWYRQDPGLGLRLIYFSYDVKMKEKGDIPEGYSVSREKKERFSLILESASTNQTSMYLCASSLGGGSNQPQHFGDGTRLSIL.

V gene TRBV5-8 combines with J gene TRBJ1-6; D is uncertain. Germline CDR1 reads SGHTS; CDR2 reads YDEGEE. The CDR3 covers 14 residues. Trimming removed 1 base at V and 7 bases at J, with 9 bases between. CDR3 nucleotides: TGTGCCAGCAGCTTGTGGGTGCGGAATTCACCCCTCCACTTT. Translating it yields CASSLWVRNSPLHF.

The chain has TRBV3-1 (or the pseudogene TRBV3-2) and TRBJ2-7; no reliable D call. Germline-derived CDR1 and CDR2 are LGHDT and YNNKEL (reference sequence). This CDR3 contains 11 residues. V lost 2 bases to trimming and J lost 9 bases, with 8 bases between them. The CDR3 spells CASSQQLSQYF. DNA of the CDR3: TGTGCCAGCAGCCAACAGTTATCGCAGTACTTC.

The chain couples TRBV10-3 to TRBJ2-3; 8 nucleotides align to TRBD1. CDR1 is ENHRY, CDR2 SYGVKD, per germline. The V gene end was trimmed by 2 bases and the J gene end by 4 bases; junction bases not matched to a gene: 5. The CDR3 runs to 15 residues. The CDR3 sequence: CAISEGQGEADTQYF. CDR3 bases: TGTGCCATCAGTGAGGGACAGGGAGAGGCAGATACGCAGTATTTT.